The source of this T cell receptor (beta chain) is a study of beta chain features in type 1 diabetes. Regarding the study as a whole: Type 1 diabetes patients had moderately but significantly shorter TCRB CDR3s in all four CD4+ subsets.

Germline CDR1 and CDR2: MGHRA and YSYEKL. V was clipped by 0 bases and J by 0 bases; unmatched bases: 7. The CDR3 runs to 19 residues. Based on CD45RO/CCR7/CD25/CD127/CD95/CD27, CD4+ regulatory, stem cell-like memory, naive and central memory cells were sorted. The authors reverse transcribed all of the isolated RNA, so sequencing captured expressed TCRB transcripts. Assay used: immunoSEQ multiplex PCR; TCRdb lists only in-frame clones, some missing. Here the sample spans around 310,000 clones, approximately 15% being singletons. This clone has just a few counts. Its antigen is not identified. Sequenced input: naive CD4+ T cells from blood. The sequence was collected from a woman in her late teens or twenties with type 1 diabetes. The gene calls are TRBV4-1 and TRBJ2-4; TRBD2 matches 11 bases. Here the CDR3 reads CASSQEPSGRSLAKNIQYF. The CDR3 nucleotides are TGCGCCAGCAGCCAAGAGCCTAGCGGGAGGAGCCTAGCCAAAAACATTCAGTACTTC.